The rows below give T cell receptor beta chains drawn from one sample of a study of cytomegalovirus exposure and HLA in healthy donors. The method was immunoSEQ multiplex PCR; TCRdb's version includes in-frame clones alone and lacks a portion of them. The sample lists over 130,000 clones, approximately 80% occurring once. The sequencing input was PBMCs. All receptors come from a man between 40 and 49 years old in good health and CMV-seronegative. Each CDR3 is given with its conserved first and last residue. The D gene is left open where the match is weak. A clone size is listed for some rows: how often the clone was seen (once, few, many), or a class if it is expanded.

V,D,J,size,CDR3,DNA
TRBV28,TRBD1,TRBJ1-2,NA,CASSPLRQGLFLLGYTF,TGTGCCAGCAGTCCGCTCCGACAGGGACTTTTTCTACTGGGCTACACCTTC
TRBV28,TRBD1,TRBJ2-7,NA,CASSFHGQGYEQYF,TGTGCCAGCAGTTTTCACGGACAGGGCTACGAGCAGTACTTC
TRBV30,TRBD2,TRBJ2-7,NA,CAWGISGRVHEQYF,TGTGCCTGGGGAATTAGCGGGAGAGTGCACGAGCAGTACTTC
TRBV5-6,TRBD2,TRBJ2-1,NA,CASSVSGGLYNEQFF,TGTGCCAGCAGCGTTAGCGGGGGACTCTACAATGAGCAGTTCTTC
TRBV5-8,TRBD1,TRBJ1-1,few,CASSLGTAGDTEAFF,TGTGCCAGCAGCTTAGGGACAGCCGGGGACACTGAAGCTTTCTTT
TRBV11-2,TRBD2,TRBJ2-5,few,CASSLVGGGAGGVETQYF,TGTGCCAGCAGCTTAGTTGGCGGGGGGGCAGGGGGAGTCGAGACCCAGTACTTC
TRBV27,TRBD2,TRBJ2-7,NA,CASSFQASGGSYEQYF,TGTGCCAGCAGTTTCCAGGCTAGCGGGGGCTCCTACGAGCAGTACTTC
TRBV4-3,NA,TRBJ1-1,NA,CASSQDSRSVEAFF,TGCGCCAGCAGCCAAGATAGTCGGAGCGTTGAAGCTTTCTTT
TRBV5-1,TRBD1,TRBJ1-2,once,CASSSGQGMDGYTF,TGCGCCAGCAGCTCAGGACAGGGAATGGATGGCTACACCTTC
TRBV27,TRBD2,TRBJ2-1,few,CASNLLTSGRGSSYNEQFF,TGTGCCAGCAACCTACTGACTAGCGGGAGGGGAAGCTCCTACAATGAGCAGTTCTTC
TRBV27,NA,TRBJ1-3,NA,CASSTQGFGNTIYF,TGTGCCAGCAGTACACAGGGATTTGGAAACACCATATATTTT
TRBV18,TRBD1,TRBJ1-2,NA,CASSPSRDRGHGYTF,TGTGCCAGCTCACCAAGCCGGGACAGGGGTCATGGCTACACCTTC
TRBV12-5,NA,TRBJ2-3,once,CASGSGGTDTQYF,TGTGCTAGTGGTTCCGGGGGCACAGATACGCAGTATTTT
TRBV5-4,NA,TRBJ2-7,NA,CASSFDRSYEQYF,TGTGCCAGCAGCTTTGACAGGAGCTACGAGCAGTACTTC
TRBV4-1,NA,TRBJ1-1,NA,CASSLLGGGGTEAFF,TGCGCCAGCAGCCTCCTGGGGGGTGGTGGCACTGAAGCTTTCTTT
TRBV30,TRBD1,TRBJ1-5,NA,CAWSFDRDQPQHF,TGTGCCTGGAGTTTCGACAGGGACCAGCCCCAGCATTTT
TRBV7-2,TRBD2,TRBJ2-7,NA,CASSLLAGVADEQYF,TGTGCCAGCAGCTTGCTAGCGGGAGTGGCTGACGAGCAGTACTTC
TRBV6-1,TRBD1,TRBJ2-5,once,CASSGGWETGGTETQYF,TGTGCCAGCAGTGGAGGTTGGGAGACAGGGGGAACAGAGACCCAGTACTTC
TRBV5-1,TRBD1,TRBJ2-7,NA,CASSFYGDRGPYEQYF,TGCGCCAGCAGCTTTTACGGAGACAGGGGCCCTTACGAGCAGTACTTC
TRBV11-2,TRBD1,TRBJ2-7,NA,CASSHSRDRANEQYF,TGTGCCAGCAGTCATAGTAGGGACAGGGCCAACGAGCAGTACTTC
TRBV7-9,NA,TRBJ2-7,NA,CASSLAGSPSYEQYF,TGTGCCAGCAGCTTAGCGGGGAGCCCTTCCTACGAGCAGTACTTC
TRBV14,NA,TRBJ1-2,NA,CASSQRTETYGYTF,TGTGCCAGCAGCCAGCGGACAGAGACCTATGGCTACACCTTC
TRBV19,NA,TRBJ2-3,NA,CASSQGGGGTQYF,TGTGCCAGTAGCCAGGGGGGCGGTGGTACGCAGTATTTT
TRBV9,TRBD2,TRBJ2-7,few,CASSVGGSSYEQYF,TGTGCCAGCAGCGTAGGCGGGAGCTCCTACGAGCAGTACTTC
TRBV5-4,TRBD1,TRBJ2-5,NA,CASSLGDREETQYF,TGTGCCAGCAGCTTGGGAGACAGGGAAGAGACCCAGTACTTC
TRBV5-6,NA,TRBJ2-2,NA,CASSLFWQGDTGELFF,TGTGCCAGCAGCTTGTTCTGGCAAGGGGACACCGGGGAGCTGTTTTTT
TRBV13,NA,TRBJ2-3,NA,CASSLENRRDTQYF,TGTGCCAGCAGCTTAGAAAACAGACGAGATACGCAGTATTTT
TRBV28,NA,TRBJ2-1,NA,CASLSPEALNNEQFF,TGTGCCAGCCTTTCCCCGGAGGCACTCAACAATGAGCAGTTCTTC